This TCR beta chain was identified during a study of tumor-infiltrating lymphocytes in primary liver carcinoma. Study as a whole: Every sample contained roughly 3.65 to 7.5 million productive TCRbeta reads, and these numbers were similar from one tissue type to another. Broader study findings: The 250 largest clones made up significantly more of tumor than blood repertoires (p = 0.039).

This CDR3 has 16 amino acids. In germline, CDR1 is MNHEY, CDR2 SVGAGI. V was trimmed by 0 bases and J by 0 bases, leaving 6 bases between them. This clonotype was seen ten or more times. Antigen unknown. The template, about 540 ng total RNA, yielded TCR beta cDNA made with a constant-region primer. Three rounds of nested multiplex PCR with slightly modified ARM-PCR produced TCR beta libraries. Two initial PCR rounds of roughly 10 cycles each paired TRBV1-TRBV30 forward primers with a C-beta reverse primer. One entry per CDR3 protein, called by TCRdb with MiXCR from the multiplex PCR reads. Seen here are about 200,000 distinct CDR3 sequences, around four fifths observed once, and the top ten hold 15% to 20%. Co-extracting RNA and DNA was done with roughly 17-34 mg of unsorted bulk tissue as input.

The sequencing input was tumor tissue from primary liver carcinoma. The TCR sequence derives from a man aged 40-55 years with primary liver carcinoma and hepatitis B virus infection. V usage is TRBV6-5 and J usage is TRBJ2-6; the D is unclear. The CDR3, as DNA: TGTGCCAGCAGTTACTCATGGGGCTCTGGGGCCAACGTCCTGACTTTC. Amino acid sequence: CASSYSWGSGANVLTF.